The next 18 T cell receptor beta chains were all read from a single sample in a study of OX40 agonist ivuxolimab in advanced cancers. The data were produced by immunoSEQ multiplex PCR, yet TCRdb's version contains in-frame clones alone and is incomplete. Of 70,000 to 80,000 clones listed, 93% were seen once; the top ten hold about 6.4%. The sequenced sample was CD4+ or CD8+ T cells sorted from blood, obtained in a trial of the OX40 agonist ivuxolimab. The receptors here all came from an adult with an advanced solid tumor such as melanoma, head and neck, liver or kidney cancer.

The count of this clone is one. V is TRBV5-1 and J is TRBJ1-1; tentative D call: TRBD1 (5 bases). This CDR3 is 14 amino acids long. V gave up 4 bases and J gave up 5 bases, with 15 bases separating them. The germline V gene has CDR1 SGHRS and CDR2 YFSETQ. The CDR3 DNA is TGCGCCAGCAGCAGGACACGGGGAGGGACTGAAGCTTTCTTT. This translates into CASSRTRGGTEAFF.

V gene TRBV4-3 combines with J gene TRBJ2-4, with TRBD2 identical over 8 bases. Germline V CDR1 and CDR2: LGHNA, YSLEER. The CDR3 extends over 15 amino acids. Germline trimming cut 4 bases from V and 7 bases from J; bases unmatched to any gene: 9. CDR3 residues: CASSPGGGNKNIQYF. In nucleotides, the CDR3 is TGCGCCAGCAGCCCGGGAGGGGGGAATAAGAACATTCAGTACTTC.

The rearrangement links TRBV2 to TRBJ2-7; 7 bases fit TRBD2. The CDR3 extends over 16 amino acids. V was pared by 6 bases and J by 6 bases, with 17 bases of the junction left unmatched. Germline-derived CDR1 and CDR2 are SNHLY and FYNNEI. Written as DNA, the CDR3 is TGTGCCAGCAGAGGAGAGTGGGCGGGGGAATTGGTCGAGCAGTACTTC. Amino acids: CASRGEWAGELVEQYF.

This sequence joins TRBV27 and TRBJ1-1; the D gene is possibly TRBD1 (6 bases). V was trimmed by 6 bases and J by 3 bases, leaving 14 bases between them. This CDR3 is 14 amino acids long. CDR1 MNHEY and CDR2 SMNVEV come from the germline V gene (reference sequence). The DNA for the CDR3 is TGTGCCAGCAGAGCAGGGGCCGTGGACACTGAAGCTTTCTTT. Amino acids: CASRAGAVDTEAFF.

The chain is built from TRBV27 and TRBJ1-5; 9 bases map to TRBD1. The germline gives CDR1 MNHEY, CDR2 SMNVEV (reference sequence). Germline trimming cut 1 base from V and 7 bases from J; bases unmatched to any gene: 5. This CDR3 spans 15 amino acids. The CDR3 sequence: CASSLYGDRVQPQHF. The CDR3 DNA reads TGTGCCAGCAGTTTATACGGGGACAGGGTACAGCCCCAGCATTTT.

The CDR3: CAISESKLSYEQYF. CDR3 nucleotides: TGTGCCATCAGTGAGTCGAAACTTTCCTACGAGCAGTACTTC. The chain combines TRBV10-3 with TRBJ2-7; D is undetermined. This CDR3 is 14 amino acids long. Trimming stripped 0 bases from V and 1 base from J, with 7 bases between. Germline V gives CDR1 ENHRY, CDR2 SYGVKD.

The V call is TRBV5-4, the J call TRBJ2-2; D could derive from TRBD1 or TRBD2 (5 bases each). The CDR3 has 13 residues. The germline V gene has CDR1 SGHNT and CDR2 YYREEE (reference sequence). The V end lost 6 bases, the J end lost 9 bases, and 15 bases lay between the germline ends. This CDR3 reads CASTTDGDRELFF. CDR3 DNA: TGTGCCAGCACCACTGACGGGGACCGGGAGCTGTTTTTT.

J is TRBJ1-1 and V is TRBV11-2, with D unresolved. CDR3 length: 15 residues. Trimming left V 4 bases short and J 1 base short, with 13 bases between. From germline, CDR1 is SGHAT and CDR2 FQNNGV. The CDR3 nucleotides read TGTGCCAGCAGCTCCGATCCCTCCTCGAACACTGAAGCTTTCTTT. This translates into CASSSDPSSNTEAFF. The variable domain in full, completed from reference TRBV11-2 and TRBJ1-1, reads EAGVAQSPRYKIIEKRQSVAFWCNPISGHATLYWYQQILGQGPKLLIQFQNNGVVDDSQLPKDRFSAERLKGVDSTLKIQPAKLEDSAVYLCASSSDPSSNTEAFFGQGTRLTVV.

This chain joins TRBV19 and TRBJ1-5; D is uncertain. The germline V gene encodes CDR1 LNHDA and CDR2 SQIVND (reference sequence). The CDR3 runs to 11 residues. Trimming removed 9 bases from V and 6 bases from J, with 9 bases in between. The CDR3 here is CASPRGQPQHF. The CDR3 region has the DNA TGTGCCAGCCCTCGAGGTCAGCCCCAGCATTTT.

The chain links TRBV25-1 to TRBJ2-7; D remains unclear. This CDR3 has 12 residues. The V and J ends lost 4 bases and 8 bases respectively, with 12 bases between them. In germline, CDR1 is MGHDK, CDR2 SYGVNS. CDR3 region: CASSALGMKQYF. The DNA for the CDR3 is TGTGCCAGCAGTGCCCTGGGAATGAAGCAGTACTTC.

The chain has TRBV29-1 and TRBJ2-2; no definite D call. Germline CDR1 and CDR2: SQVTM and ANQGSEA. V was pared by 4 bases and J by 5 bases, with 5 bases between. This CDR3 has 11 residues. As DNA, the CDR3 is TGCAGCGTTGTCGGGACCGGGGAGCTGTTTTTT. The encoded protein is CSVVGTGELFF.

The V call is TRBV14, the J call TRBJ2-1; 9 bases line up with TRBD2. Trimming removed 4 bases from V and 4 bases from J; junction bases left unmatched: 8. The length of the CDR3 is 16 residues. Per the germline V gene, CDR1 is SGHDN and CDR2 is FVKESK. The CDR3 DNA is TGTGCCAGCAGCCCTCTAGGCGGGAGGGAGTACAATGAGCAGTTCTTC. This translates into CASSPLGGREYNEQFF. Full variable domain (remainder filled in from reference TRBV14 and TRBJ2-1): EAGVTQFPSHSVIEKGQTVTLRCDPISGHDNLYWYRRVMGKEIKFLLHFVKESKQDESGMPNNRFLAERTGGTYSTLKVQPAELEDSGVYFCASSPLGGREYNEQFFGPGTRLTVL.

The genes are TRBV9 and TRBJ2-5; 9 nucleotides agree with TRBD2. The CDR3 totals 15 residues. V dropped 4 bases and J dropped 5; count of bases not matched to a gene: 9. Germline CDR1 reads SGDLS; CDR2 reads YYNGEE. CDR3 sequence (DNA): TGTGCCAGCAGCCCCTCGGCGGGGGGGGCGGAGACCCAGTACTTC. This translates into CASSPSAGGAETQYF.

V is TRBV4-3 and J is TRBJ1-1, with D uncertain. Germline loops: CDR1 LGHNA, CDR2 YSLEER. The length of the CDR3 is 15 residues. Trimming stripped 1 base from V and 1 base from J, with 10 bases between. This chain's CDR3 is CASSQGRTANTEAFF. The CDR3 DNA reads TGCGCCAGCAGCCAAGGCAGGACGGCGAACACTGAAGCTTTCTTT.

The chain's CDR3 is CASSLGLNTEAFF. In DNA, the CDR3 is TGTGCCAGTAGTTTAGGGTTGAACACTGAAGCTTTCTTT. The chain couples TRBV19 to TRBJ1-1; D gene ambiguous. The CDR3 extends over 13 amino acids. V lost 5 bases and J lost 0, with 7 bases in between. CDR1 LNHDA and CDR2 SQIVND come from the germline V gene (reference sequence).

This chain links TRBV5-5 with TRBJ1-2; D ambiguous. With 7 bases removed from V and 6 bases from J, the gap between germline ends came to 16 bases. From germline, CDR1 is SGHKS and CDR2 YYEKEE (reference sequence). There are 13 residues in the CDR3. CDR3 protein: CASRTAVGDGYTF. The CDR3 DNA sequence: TGTGCCAGCCGGACGGCCGTCGGCGATGGCTACACCTTC.

The CDR3 region has the DNA TGTGCCACCGCCCTTTCTAGGGCTTACGAGCAGTACTTC. Translation gives CATALSRAYEQYF. V gene TRBV6-1 combines with J gene TRBJ2-7; unclear D gene. CDR3 length: 13 residues. The germline V gene encodes CDR1 MNHNS and CDR2 SASEGT. V shed 10 bases and J shed 4 bases, with 17 bases lying between them.

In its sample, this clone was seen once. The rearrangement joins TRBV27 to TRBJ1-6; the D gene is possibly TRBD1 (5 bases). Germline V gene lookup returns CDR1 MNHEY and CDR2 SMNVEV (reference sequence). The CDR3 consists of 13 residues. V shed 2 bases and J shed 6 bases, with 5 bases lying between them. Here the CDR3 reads CASSLGGNSPLHF. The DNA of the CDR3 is TGTGCCAGCAGTTTAGGGGGTAATTCACCCCTCCACTTT.